One and the same sample provided the 5 T cell receptor beta chains below, sequenced in a study of T cells in Graves' hyperthyroidism and ophthalmopathy (dated by TCRdb to between 2018 and 2020). Library prep was done by multiplex PCR. The sequencer was an Illumina HiSeq 2000. TCR beta CDR3 regions were amplified from RNA transcripts. The first round of RT-PCR for the TCR CDR3 was performed with the HTBI primer set and the Qiagen OneStep RT-PCR kit. TCRdb redid the processing of the public reads, applying fastp at Q25 and MiXCR, and retained in-frame beta chains. CDR3 protein sequences are deduplicated, and each keeps its most common genes and DNA. In all, the sample holds about 420,000 distinct CDR3 sequences, and less than 20% of those were seen once. Jointly, the top ten make up 13% to 15% of the sample. The sequenced material came from blood. Source of these receptors: a woman aged 18 to 35 with Graves' hyperthyroidism.

The chain couples TRBV7-8 to TRBJ2-7; 7 nucleotides match TRBD1. In germline, CDR1 is SGHVS, CDR2 FQNEAQ. The length of the CDR3 is 15 residues. The junction had 11 bases not matched to a gene; V was cut back by 2 bases and J by 7 bases. DNA for the CDR3: TGTGCCAGCAGCTTAATCAGACAGGGTGCGAGTGAGCAGTACTTC. Translating it yields CASSLIRQGASEQYF. Combining the CDR3 with reference TRBV7-8 and TRBJ2-7 gives the whole variable domain GAGVSQSPRYKVAKRGQDVALRCDPISGHVSLFWYQQALGQGPEFLTYFQNEAQLDKSGLPSDRFFAERPEGSVSTLKIQRTQQEDSAVYLCASSLIRQGASEQYFGPGTRLTVT.

This clonotype appeared many times. The chain combines TRBV20-1 with TRBJ2-5; 8 bases match TRBD2. V lost 6 bases to trimming and J lost 5 bases; unmatched junction nucleotides: 2. This CDR3 is built from 11 residues. Germline V lookup: CDR1 DFQATT, CDR2 SNEGSKA (reference sequence). Written as DNA, the CDR3 is TGCAGTGCACGGGAGGGGGAGACCCAGTACTTC. This gives the protein CSAREGETQYF.

This CDR3 is CASKGAGDYGYTF. Here the CDR3 DNA reads TGTGCCAGCAAAGGGGCGGGGGACTATGGCTACACCTTC. V usage is TRBV6-4 and J usage is TRBJ1-2; tentatively, D is TRBD1 (5 bases). This CDR3 spans 13 amino acids. V lost 7 bases to trimming and J lost 3 bases, with 12 bases between them. CDR1 and CDR2 (germline): MRHNA, SNTAGT.

This clonotype was counted at least ten times. The chain is built from TRBV28 and TRBJ2-7; 9 positions match TRBD1. The CDR3 spans 13 residues. J was trimmed by 5 bases and V by 5 bases; bases with no gene match: 4. Per the germline V gene, CDR1 is MDHEN and CDR2 is SYDVKM. Written as DNA, the CDR3 is TGTGCCAGCAGTCGGGACAGGGCTGACGAGCAGTACTTC. Its protein is CASSRDRADEQYF.

The sample holds a few counts of this clonotype. The chain uses TRBV6-5 and TRBJ2-7; D unresolved. This CDR3 is built from 16 residues. CDR1 MNHEY and CDR2 SVGAGI come from the germline V gene. V lost 2 bases to trimming and J lost 7 bases, with 21 bases between them. CDR3 sequence: CASSYPWPAPGFEQYF. The CDR3 nucleotides read TGTGCCAGCAGTTACCCATGGCCGGCCCCTGGGTTTGAGCAGTACTTC.